Shown below are 31 T cell receptor beta chains from a single sample sequenced in a study of CD8 T cells in ankylosing spondylitis. MiXCR, run by TCRdb on the 5' RACE reads, gives a single entry per CDR3 protein. The sample consists of 250,000 to 350,000 distinct CDR3 sequences, less than 25% of them appearing once. Sequencing was performed on blood, either unsorted or a sorted T cell fraction (not recorded which). The receptors were gathered from a female donor with ankylosing spondylitis or in good health (not recorded which).

The chain is built from TRBV5-5 and TRBJ1-1; no clear D. The CDR3 spans 13 residues. Germline V gene data show CDR1 as SGHKS and CDR2 as YYEKEE (reference sequence). V was cut by 1 base and J by 4 bases, with 8 bases left in between. This CDR3 is CASSLSAFTEAFF. DNA of the CDR3: TGTGCCAGCAGCTTGTCGGCGTTCACTGAAGCTTTCTTT. Variable domain in full (rest from reference TRBV5-5 and TRBJ1-1): DAGVTQSPTHLIKTRGQQVTLRCSPISGHKSVSWYQQVLGQGPQFIFQYYEKEERGRGNFPDRFSARQFPNYSSELNVNALLLGDSALYLCASSLSAFTEAFFGQGTRLTVV.

This clonotype has only a few counts. A junction end diverges from the germline sequence, so it may reflect a read error. Written as DNA, the CDR3 is TGTGCCAGCAATGAAAGCGGGGAAAGGCAGCCCCAGCATTTT. Its protein is CASNESGERQPQHF. The chain combines TRBV6-1 with TRBJ1-5; D ambiguous. Per germline, CDR1 MNHNS and CDR2 SASEGT. CDR3 size: 14 residues.

The chain combines TRBV10-1 with TRBJ2-3, with 16 bases that match TRBD2. CDR3 length: 20 amino acids. J was trimmed by 6 bases and V by 6 bases; bases with no gene match: 18. Germline V CDR1 and CDR2: WNHNN, SYGVQD (reference sequence). CDR3 region: CASSAPPGLAGGPFMDTQYF. Here the CDR3 DNA reads TGCGCCAGCAGCGCCCCTCCGGGACTAGCGGGAGGGCCATTTATGGATACGCAGTATTTT.

This clonotype was counted a few times. V is TRBV10-3 and J is TRBJ2-7; TRBD2 matches at 7 bases. Germline V gene data show CDR1 as ENHRY and CDR2 as SYGVKD. This CDR3 spans 13 amino acids. V shed 6 bases, J shed 5 bases, and the junction held 7 bases outside the gene matches. This CDR3 is CAISSGTIHEQYF. In nucleotides, the CDR3 is TGTGCCATCAGCTCCGGGACTATCCACGAGCAGTACTTC.

The table lists this clonotype with a few counts. The gene calls are TRBV20-1 and TRBJ2-3; the match to TRBD1 covers 7 bases. V dropped 0 bases and J dropped 8; count of bases not matched to a gene: 14. CDR1 DFQATT and CDR2 SNEGSKA come from the germline V gene (reference sequence). CDR3 length equals 16 residues. The CDR3 DNA follows: TGCAGTGCTAGAGATGCCTCACAGGGGACCACCGGTACGCAGTATTTT. Its translation: CSARDASQGTTGTQYF.

This clonotype was seen ten or more times. The chain uses TRBV6-2 or TRBV6-3 and TRBJ1-1; maybe TRBD1 (5 bases). Trimming removed 5 bases from V and 4 bases from J, with 14 bases in between. CDR1 is MNHEY and CDR2 is SVGEGT in the germline V gene. This CDR3 is 14 amino acids long. This chain's CDR3 is CASSTEGTPTEAFF. In nucleotides, the CDR3 is TGTGCCAGCAGTACGGAGGGGACCCCCACTGAAGCTTTCTTT.

This clonotype was counted only a few times. V is TRBV5-1 and J is TRBJ2-3, with a weak D call TRBD2 (7 bases). CDR3 length equals 15 residues. Germline-derived CDR1 and CDR2 are SGHRS and YFSETQ. With 0 bases removed from V and 4 bases from J, the gap between germline ends came to 12 bases. CDR3 in amino acids: CASSLEGGAPDTQYF. CDR3 coding DNA: TGCGCCAGCAGCTTGGAAGGGGGGGCCCCAGATACGCAGTATTTT.

This clonotype came up many times. This chain connects TRBV2 to TRBJ1-1; D is ambiguous. V was shortened by 2 bases and J by 0 bases, with 10 bases between the two germline ends. CDR3 length: 15 amino acids. Germline loops: CDR1 SNHLY, CDR2 FYNNEI. CDR3 DNA: TGTGCCAGCAGTGAAATAGGGAGGATGAACACTGAAGCTTTCTTT. Translating it yields CASSEIGRMNTEAFF.

There are a few counts of this clonotype. The chain carries TRBV4-3 and TRBJ2-3; perhaps D is TRBD1 or TRBD2 (5 bases each). This CDR3 contains 14 residues. The V gene's germline CDR1 is LGHNA and CDR2 YSLEER. V was cut by 4 bases and J by 2 bases, with 10 bases left in between. CDR3 protein: CASSRDGYTDTQYF. CDR3 nucleotide sequence: TGCGCCAGCAGCCGGGACGGGTACACAGATACGCAGTATTTT.

This clonotype was counted many times. The CDR3 DNA sequence: TGTGCCAGCAGCGTTACTAGCGGTTACAATGAGCAGTTCTTC. Translating gives CASSVTSGYNEQFF. The V and J genes are TRBV9 and TRBJ2-1; 8 bases map to TRBD2. Trimming at V came to 2 bases and at J to 4 bases, leaving 2 bases not matched to a gene. CDR1 and CDR2 from the germline V gene are SGDLS and YYNGEE. The CDR3 sequence is 14 residues long.

This clonotype was detected many times. This chain uses TRBV10-3 with TRBJ2-1; 9 bases fit TRBD1. CDR1 is ENHRY, CDR2 SYGVKD, per germline. The CDR3 contains 14 residues. Germline trimming cut 6 bases from V and 6 bases from J; bases unmatched to any gene: 6. The CDR3 sequence is CAIRTGQGPNEQFF. Written as DNA, the CDR3 is TGTGCCATCAGGACGGGACAGGGCCCCAATGAGCAGTTCTTC.

This clonotype has just a few counts. This rearrangement joins TRBV5-1 to TRBJ2-7; D is undetermined. Trimming removed 0 bases at V and 5 bases at J, with 12 bases between. The CDR3 covers 14 residues. Germline V gene data show CDR1 as SGHRS and CDR2 as YFSETQ. The CDR3: CASSLGSEHNEQYF. The CDR3, as DNA: TGCGCCAGCAGCTTGGGGTCCGAGCACAACGAGCAGTACTTC.

This clonotype occurred many times. The chain joins TRBV3-1 to TRBJ2-1; 7 bases fit TRBD2. The CDR3 runs to 14 residues. Trimming took 1 base from V and 8 from J; bases not matched to a gene: 5. The germline V gene has CDR1 LGHDT and CDR2 YNNKEL (reference sequence). The CDR3 is CASSQVGSGDEQFF. The CDR3 coding sequence is TGTGCCAGCAGCCAAGTCGGGAGCGGGGATGAGCAGTTCTTC.

V is TRBV7-9 and J is TRBJ2-3; D not certain. CDR3 length equals 12 residues. Trimming took 5 bases from V and 5 from J, leaving 8 bases between them. Germline V gene lookup returns CDR1 SEHNR and CDR2 FQNEAQ (reference sequence). The CDR3 DNA reads as TGTGCCAGCAGCCAAGTCCTAGATACGCAGTATTTT. The encoded protein is CASSQVLDTQYF. The whole variable domain, remainder taken from reference TRBV7-9 and TRBJ2-3, is DTGVSQNPRHKITKRGQNVTFRCDPISEHNRLYWYRQTLGQGPEFLTYFQNEAQLEKSRLLSDRFSAERPKGSFSTLEIQRTEQGDSAMYLCASSQVLDTQYFGPGTRLTVL.

The J gene is TRBJ2-7, the V gene TRBV7-2; weak D call: TRBD2 (5 bases). Per germline, CDR1 SGHTA and CDR2 FQGNSA. Trimming shortened V by 1 base and J by 0 bases, and 10 bases separated the two germline ends. This CDR3 is built from 15 residues. CDR3: CASSLEGLSSYEQYF. The CDR3 bases are TGTGCCAGCAGCTTAGAAGGACTGAGCTCCTACGAGCAGTACTTC.

This chain joins TRBV4-3 and TRBJ1-2; a possible D gene is TRBD1 (5 bases). Trimming left V 1 base short and J 7 bases short, with 19 bases between. The CDR3 sequence is 16 residues long. Germline CDR1 is LGHNA and CDR2 is YSLEER. As DNA, the CDR3 is TGCGCCAGCAGCCAAGGAAGTGGGGGGGAAAGGGGTGGCTACACCTTC. Protein sequence: CASSQGSGGERGGYTF.

This clonotype was detected only a few times. The V and J genes are TRBV25-1 and TRBJ1-1; D ambiguous. V was pared by 2 bases and J by 7 bases, with 5 bases between. Germline V gives CDR1 MGHDK, CDR2 SYGVNS. The CDR3 is 11 amino acids. The CDR3 DNA sequence: TGTGCCAGCAGTGAAAGGGTTGAAGCTTTCTTT. It yields the protein CASSERVEAFF.

This clonotype occurred a few times. V and J are TRBV7-2 and TRBJ2-1; tentatively, D is TRBD1 (6 bases). The CDR3 sequence is 16 residues long. V shed 0 bases and J shed 1 base, with 10 bases lying between them. The germline V gene encodes CDR1 SGHTA and CDR2 FQGNSA. The CDR3 DNA reads as TGTGCCAGCAGCTTAGCGGGGGCCCCATCCTACAATGAGCAGTTCTTC. It translates to CASSLAGAPSYNEQFF.

The V and J genes are TRBV15 and TRBJ2-1; 8 bases are shared with TRBD2. Germline CDR1 LNHNV, CDR2 YYDKDF (reference sequence). After removal of 6 bases from V and 7 bases from J, the junction contained 11 bases not matched to a gene. The CDR3 totals 15 residues. The CDR3 is CATRGRAGGENEQFF. The CDR3 DNA reads TGTGCCACCAGAGGACGGGCGGGAGGAGAAAATGAGCAGTTCTTC. The full variable domain, rest sourced from reference TRBV15 and TRBJ2-1, is DAMVIQNPRYQVTQFGKPVTLSCSQTLNHNVMYWYQQKSSQAPKLLFHYYDKDFNNEADTPDNFQSRRPNTSFCFLDIRSPGLGDTAMYLCATRGRAGGENEQFFGPGTRLTVL.

This clonotype was detected a few times. V usage is TRBV15 and J usage is TRBJ2-4; D is tentatively TRBD1 or TRBD2 (7 bases each). The CDR3 totals 15 residues. Germline V gene lookup returns CDR1 LNHNV and CDR2 YYDKDF (reference sequence). The V end was cut by 0 bases, the J end by 8 bases, with 14 bases between. CDR3 bases: TGTGCCACCAGCAGAGATCAGGGGGGGTACGACATTCAGTACTTC. Residues: CATSRDQGGYDIQYF.

The chain uses TRBV28 and TRBJ2-1, with TRBD1 as a possible D gene (5 bases). V lost 6 bases and J 0 bases, leaving 12 bases between the germline ends. CDR1 is MDHEN and CDR2 is SYDVKM in the germline V gene. This CDR3 region has 15 residues. The CDR3 loop is CASSRQPASYNEQFF. DNA of the CDR3: TGTGCCAGCAGCCGACAGCCCGCCTCCTACAATGAGCAGTTCTTC. The variable domain in full, with the rest retrieved from reference TRBV28 and TRBJ2-1, is DVKVTQSSRYLVKRTGEKVFLECVQDMDHENMFWYRQDPGLGLRLIYFSYDVKMKEKGDIPEGYSVSREKKERFSLILESASTNQTSMYLCASSRQPASYNEQFFGPGTRLTVL.

V usage is TRBV18 and J usage is TRBJ1-1; TRBD1 is a possible D gene (6 bases). The length of the CDR3 is 15 residues. Between the trimmed V and J ends, which lost 4 bases and 1 base, there was a span of 13 bases. Germline-derived CDR1 and CDR2 are KGHSH and LQKENI. CDR3 in DNA: TGTGCCAGCTCACTTGGGGGCTCGTGGAACACTGAAGCTTTCTTT. This encodes CASSLGGSWNTEAFF.

The J gene is TRBJ1-2, the V gene TRBV29-1; 11 positions match TRBD1. The V and J ends lost 7 bases and 6 bases, in that order; junction bases with no gene match: 7. The CDR3 consists of 13 residues. CDR1 is SQVTM, CDR2 ANQGSEA, per germline. The CDR3: CSDGDRGNHGYTF. Written as DNA, the CDR3 is TGCAGCGATGGGGACAGGGGGAACCATGGCTACACCTTC.

The chain carries TRBV28 and TRBJ2-5, with D unresolved. The length of the CDR3 is 12 residues. The V end lost 5 bases, the J end lost 5 bases, and 9 bases lay between the germline ends. Germline CDR1 is MDHEN and CDR2 is SYDVKM. The CDR3, as DNA: TGTGCCAGCAGTCGTCCGCTGGAGACCCAGTACTTC. Protein: CASSRPLETQYF. Complete variable domain (other parts from reference TRBV28 and TRBJ2-5): DVKVTQSSRYLVKRTGEKVFLECVQDMDHENMFWYRQDPGLGLRLIYFSYDVKMKEKGDIPEGYSVSREKKERFSLILESASTNQTSMYLCASSRPLETQYFGPGTRLLVL.

The chain couples TRBV7-2 to TRBJ2-1; weak D call: TRBD2 (6 bases). Germline V lookup: CDR1 SGHTA, CDR2 FQGNSA. Trimming stripped 4 bases from V and 8 bases from J, with 18 bases between. This CDR3 contains 15 residues. The CDR3 loop reads CASSSPFREMDEQFF. For the CDR3, the DNA is TGTGCCAGCAGCTCGCCCTTCCGGGAGATGGATGAGCAGTTCTTC.

This clonotype showed up just a few times. The chain combines TRBV9 with TRBJ2-7, with 7 nucleotides matching TRBD2. J was trimmed by 0 bases and V by 1 base; bases with no gene match: 1. The CDR3 spans 14 residues. Germline assignment: CDR1 SGDLS and CDR2 YYNGEE. CDR3 coding DNA: TGTGCCAGCAGCGTATCTAGCGGCTCCTACGAGCAGTACTTC. This gives the protein CASSVSSGSYEQYF.

This clonotype was recorded at least ten times. This chain joins TRBV12-3 or TRBV12-4 and TRBJ1-5, with 9 nucleotides matching TRBD1. Trimming at V came to 6 bases and at J to 12 bases, leaving 12 bases not matched to a gene. The CDR3 sequence is 14 residues long. The CDR3, as DNA: TGTGCCAGCAGCCTCCCGGGACAGGGCTTCCACCAGCATTTT. It yields the protein CASSLPGQGFHQHF.

The gene calls are TRBV12-3 or TRBV12-4 and TRBJ2-2, with D unresolved. The CDR3 contains 11 residues. Deletions cut 3 bases from V and 8 bases from J, with 4 bases between. CDR3 region: CASSFLGELFF. The CDR3 DNA sequence: TGTGCCAGCAGTTTCTTGGGGGAGCTGTTTTTT.

This clonotype was detected a few times. This chain links TRBV25-1 with TRBJ2-5; maybe TRBD2 (5 bases). Trimming cost V 2 bases and J 3 bases, with 13 bases left between them. This CDR3 contains 15 residues. Germline V CDR1 and CDR2: MGHDK, SYGVNS. CDR3 sequence reads: CASSEPGAAEETQYF. The CDR3 nucleotides read TGTGCCAGCAGTGAACCCGGAGCGGCCGAAGAGACCCAGTACTTC.

This clonotype has ten or more counts. The chain has TRBV27 and TRBJ1-6; 8 bases fit TRBD1. The CDR3 extends over 16 amino acids. J lost 10 bases, V lost 4 bases, and 12 bases had no gene match. CDR1 MNHEY and CDR2 SMNVEV come from the germline V gene (reference sequence). CDR3 bases: TGTGCCAGCAGTTCGCAGGGGGCGGCCTTGAGATCACCCCTCCACTTT. The encoded protein is CASSSQGAALRSPLHF.

This clonotype was counted only a few times. V and J are TRBV24-1 and TRBJ1-2; 7 nucleotides agree with TRBD1. The CDR3 is 13 residues long. Unmatched junction bases numbered 10, after V lost 12 bases and J lost 4 bases. Germline assignment: CDR1 KGHDR and CDR2 SFDVKD. The CDR3 spells CAPDPRGIYGYTF. The CDR3, as DNA: TGTGCCCCCGATCCCAGGGGGATCTATGGCTACACCTTC.